A selection of T cell receptor beta chains follows, all from one sample in a study of shared clonotypes between healthy human individuals. Measured with immunoSEQ multiplex PCR; TCRdb has only the in-frame clones, and not every one. The data show approximately 2.5 million clones, around nine tenths seen once. Sequencing used naive CD4+ T cells sorted from blood. The receptors here all came from a man between 18 and 35 years old in good health. Both conserved end residues are part of each CDR3. Each record gives: CDR3 protein, CDR3 DNA, clone size, V gene, J gene, D gene. A D gene is named only where the DNA matches it firmly. Clone size is given for some rows only: seen once, a few or many times, or a class if the clone is expanded.

CASSEKGAITEAFF	TGTGCCAGCAGTGAAAAGGGGGCAATCACTGAAGCTTTCTTT	NA	TRBV6-1	TRBJ1-1	TRBD1
CAWSVGRGIWNEQFF	TGTGCCTGGAGTGTCGGGAGGGGGATTTGGAATGAGCAGTTCTTC	NA	TRBV30	TRBJ2-1	TRBD2
CASPGNSGELFF	TGTGCCAGCCCCGGGAATTCCGGGGAGCTGTTTTTT	once	TRBV28	TRBJ2-2	NA
CAWSVGGIYEQYF	TGTGCCTGGAGTGTTGGGGGAATCTACGAGCAGTACTTC	NA	TRBV30	TRBJ2-7	NA
CASSFGDQTSYEQYF	TGTGCCAGCAGCTTCGGGGACCAAACCTCCTACGAGCAGTACTTC	NA	TRBV7-9	TRBJ2-7	NA
CASKGTGNNSPLHF	TGTGCCAGCAAGGGGACAGGGAATAATTCACCCCTCCACTTT	NA	TRBV6-1	TRBJ1-6	TRBD1
CASSFSGTGRGEQYF	TGTGCCAGCAGCTTTTCGGGGACAGGGAGGGGCGAGCAGTACTTC	NA	TRBV7-2	TRBJ2-7	TRBD1
CASRRDRGNYGYTF	TGTGCCAGCAGACGGGACAGGGGGAACTATGGCTACACCTTC	few	TRBV5-4	TRBJ1-2	TRBD1
CASSPDPLQPQHF	TGTGCCAGCAGCCCCGATCCTCTTCAGCCCCAGCATTTT	NA	TRBV9	TRBJ1-5	NA
CASSRLAGVNNEQFF	TGTGCCAGCAGCCGCCTAGCGGGAGTTAACAATGAGCAGTTCTTC	NA	TRBV6-5	TRBJ2-1	TRBD2
CASTSGYEQYF	TGTGCCAGCACTTCGGGCTACGAGCAGTACTTC	NA	TRBV27	TRBJ2-7	NA